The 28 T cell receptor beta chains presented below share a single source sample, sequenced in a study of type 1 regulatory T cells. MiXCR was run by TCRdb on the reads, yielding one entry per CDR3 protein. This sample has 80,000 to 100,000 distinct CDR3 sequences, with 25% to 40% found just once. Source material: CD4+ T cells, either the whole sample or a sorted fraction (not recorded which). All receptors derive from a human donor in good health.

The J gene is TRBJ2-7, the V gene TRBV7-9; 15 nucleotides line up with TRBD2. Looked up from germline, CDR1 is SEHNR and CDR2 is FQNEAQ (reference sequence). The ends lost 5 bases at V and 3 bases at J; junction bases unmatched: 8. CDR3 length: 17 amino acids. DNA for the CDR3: TGTGCCAGCAGCCCCGGACTAGCGGGAGGGAGGGTCTACGAGCAGTACTTC. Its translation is CASSPGLAGGRVYEQYF. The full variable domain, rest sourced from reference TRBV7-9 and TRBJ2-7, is DTGVSQNPRHKITKRGQNVTFRCDPISEHNRLYWYRQTLGQGPEFLTYFQNEAQLEKSRLLSDRFSAERPKGSFSTLEIQRTEQGDSAMYLCASSPGLAGGRVYEQYFGPGTRLTVT.

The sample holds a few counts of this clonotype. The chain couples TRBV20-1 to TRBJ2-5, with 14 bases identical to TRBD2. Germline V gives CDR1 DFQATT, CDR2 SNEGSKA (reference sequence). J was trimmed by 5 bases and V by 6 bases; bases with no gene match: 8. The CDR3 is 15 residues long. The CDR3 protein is CSAPGLAGGRETQYF. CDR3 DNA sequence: TGCAGTGCCCCAGGACTAGCGGGAGGACGGGAGACCCAGTACTTC.

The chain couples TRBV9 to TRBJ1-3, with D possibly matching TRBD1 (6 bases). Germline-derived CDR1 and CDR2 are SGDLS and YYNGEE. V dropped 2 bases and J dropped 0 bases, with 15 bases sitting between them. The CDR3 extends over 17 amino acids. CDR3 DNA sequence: TGTGCCAGCAGCGTCTCCGGGACACCCGTCTCTGGAAACACCATATATTTT. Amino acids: CASSVSGTPVSGNTIYF.

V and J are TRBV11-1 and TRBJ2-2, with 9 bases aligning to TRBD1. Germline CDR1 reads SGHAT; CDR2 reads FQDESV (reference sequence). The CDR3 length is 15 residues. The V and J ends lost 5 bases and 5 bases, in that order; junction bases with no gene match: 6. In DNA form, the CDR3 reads TGTGCCAGCAGCCCGGGACAGGGAGGAACCGGGGAGCTGTTTTTT. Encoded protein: CASSPGQGGTGELFF.

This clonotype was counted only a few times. CDR3 nucleotides: TGCAGTGCTAGGAGACAGGACTATGGCTACACCTTC. Protein product: CSARRQDYGYTF. The genes are TRBV20-1 and TRBJ1-2; maybe TRBD1 (6 bases). Germline CDR1 and CDR2: DFQATT and SNEGSKA (reference sequence). The length of the CDR3 is 12 residues. V was clipped by 3 bases and J by 3 bases, with 8 bases between them.

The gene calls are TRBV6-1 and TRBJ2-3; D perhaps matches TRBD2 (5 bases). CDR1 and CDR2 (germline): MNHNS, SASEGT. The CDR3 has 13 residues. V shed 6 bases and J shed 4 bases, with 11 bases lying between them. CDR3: CASSLEGSDTQYF. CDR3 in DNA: TGTGCCAGCAGCCTTGAGGGCTCAGATACGCAGTATTTT.

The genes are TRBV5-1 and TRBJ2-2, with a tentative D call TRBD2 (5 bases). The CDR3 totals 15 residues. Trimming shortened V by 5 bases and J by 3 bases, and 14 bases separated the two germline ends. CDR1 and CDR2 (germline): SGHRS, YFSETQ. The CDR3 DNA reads TGCGCCAGCAGGAAAAGATGGGGAGACACCGGGGAGCTGTTTTTT. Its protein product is CASRKRWGDTGELFF.

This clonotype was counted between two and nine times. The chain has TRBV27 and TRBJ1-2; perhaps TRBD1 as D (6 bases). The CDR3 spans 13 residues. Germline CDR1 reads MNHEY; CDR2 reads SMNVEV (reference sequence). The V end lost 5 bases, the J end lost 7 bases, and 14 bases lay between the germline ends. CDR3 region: CASSPRDIGGYTF. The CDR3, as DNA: TGTGCCAGCAGTCCACGGGACATCGGTGGCTACACCTTC.

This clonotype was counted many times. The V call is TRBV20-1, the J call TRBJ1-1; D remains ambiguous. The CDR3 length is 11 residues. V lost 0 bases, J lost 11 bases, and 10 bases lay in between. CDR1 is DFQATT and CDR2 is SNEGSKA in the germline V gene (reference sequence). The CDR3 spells CSARDRPGAFF. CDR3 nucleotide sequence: TGCAGTGCTAGAGATCGGCCTGGGGCTTTCTTT.

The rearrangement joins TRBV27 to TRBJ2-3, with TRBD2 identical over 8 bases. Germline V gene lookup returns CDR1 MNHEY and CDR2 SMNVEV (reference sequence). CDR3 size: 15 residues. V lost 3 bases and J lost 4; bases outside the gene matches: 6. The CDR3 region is CASSLGERESDTQYF. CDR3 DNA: TGTGCCAGCAGTTTGGGCGAGCGGGAGTCAGATACGCAGTATTTT.

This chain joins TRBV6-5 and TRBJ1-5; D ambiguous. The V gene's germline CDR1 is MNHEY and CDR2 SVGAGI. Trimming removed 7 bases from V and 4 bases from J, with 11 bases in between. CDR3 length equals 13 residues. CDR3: CASTVGRNQPQHF. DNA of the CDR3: TGTGCCAGCACTGTCGGCCGAAATCAGCCCCAGCATTTT.

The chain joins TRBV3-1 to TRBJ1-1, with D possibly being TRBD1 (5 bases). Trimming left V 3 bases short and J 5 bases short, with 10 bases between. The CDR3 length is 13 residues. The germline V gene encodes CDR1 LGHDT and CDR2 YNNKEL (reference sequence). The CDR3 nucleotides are TGTGCCAGCAGCCAGCAGGGAATTACTGAAGCTTTCTTT. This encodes CASSQQGITEAFF.

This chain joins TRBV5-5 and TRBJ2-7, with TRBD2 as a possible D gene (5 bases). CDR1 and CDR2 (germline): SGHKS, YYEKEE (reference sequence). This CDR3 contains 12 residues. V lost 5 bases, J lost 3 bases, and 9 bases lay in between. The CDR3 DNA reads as TGTGCCAGCAGGTTTGAGGGCTACGAGCAGTACTTC. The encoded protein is CASRFEGYEQYF.

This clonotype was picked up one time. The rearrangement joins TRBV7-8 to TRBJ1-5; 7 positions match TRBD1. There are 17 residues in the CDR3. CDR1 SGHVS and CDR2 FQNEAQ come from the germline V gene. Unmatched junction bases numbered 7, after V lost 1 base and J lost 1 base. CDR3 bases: TGTGCCAGCAGCTTAGAGCCAGGGGGGATAAGCAATCAGCCCCAGCATTTT. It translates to CASSLEPGGISNQPQHF.

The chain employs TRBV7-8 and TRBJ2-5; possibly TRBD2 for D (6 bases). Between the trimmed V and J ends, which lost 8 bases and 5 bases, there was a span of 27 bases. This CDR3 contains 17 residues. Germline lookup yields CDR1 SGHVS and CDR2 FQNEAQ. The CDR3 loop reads CASGSLMGEDLGETQYF. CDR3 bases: TGTGCCAGCGGCTCTCTTATGGGGGAGGATCTGGGGGAGACCCAGTACTTC.

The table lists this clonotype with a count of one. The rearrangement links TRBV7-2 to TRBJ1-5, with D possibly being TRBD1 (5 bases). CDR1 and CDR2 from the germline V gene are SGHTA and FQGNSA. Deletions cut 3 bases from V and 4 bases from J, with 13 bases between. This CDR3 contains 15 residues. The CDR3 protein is CASSFSGIINQPQHF. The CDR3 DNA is TGTGCCAGCAGCTTTTCAGGGATCATTAATCAGCCCCAGCATTTT.

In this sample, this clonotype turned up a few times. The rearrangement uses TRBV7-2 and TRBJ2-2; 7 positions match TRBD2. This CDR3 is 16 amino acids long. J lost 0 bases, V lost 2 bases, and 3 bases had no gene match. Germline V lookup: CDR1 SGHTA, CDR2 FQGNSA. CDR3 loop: CASSLIAGPNTGELFF. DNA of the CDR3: TGTGCCAGCAGCTTAATAGCGGGCCCGAACACCGGGGAGCTGTTTTTT.

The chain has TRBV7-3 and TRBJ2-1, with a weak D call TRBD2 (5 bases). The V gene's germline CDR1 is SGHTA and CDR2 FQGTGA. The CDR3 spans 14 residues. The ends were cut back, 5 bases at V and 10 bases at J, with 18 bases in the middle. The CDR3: CASSPTDPRGEQFF. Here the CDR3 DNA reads TGTGCCAGCAGCCCGACGGACCCCCGCGGGGAGCAGTTCTTC.

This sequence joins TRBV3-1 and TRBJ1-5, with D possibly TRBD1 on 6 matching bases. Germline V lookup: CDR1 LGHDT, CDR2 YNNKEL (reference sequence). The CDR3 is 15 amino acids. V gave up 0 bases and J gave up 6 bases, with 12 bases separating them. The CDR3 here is CASSQDGGATQPQHF. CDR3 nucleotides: TGTGCCAGCAGCCAAGATGGGGGGGCAACTCAGCCCCAGCATTTT.

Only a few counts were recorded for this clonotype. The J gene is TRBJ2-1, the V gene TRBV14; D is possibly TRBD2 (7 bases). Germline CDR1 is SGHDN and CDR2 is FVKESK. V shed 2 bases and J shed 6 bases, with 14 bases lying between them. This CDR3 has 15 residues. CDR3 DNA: TGTGCCAGCAGCCAATCGGGGGGCACTAGCAATGAGCAGTTCTTC. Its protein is CASSQSGGTSNEQFF.

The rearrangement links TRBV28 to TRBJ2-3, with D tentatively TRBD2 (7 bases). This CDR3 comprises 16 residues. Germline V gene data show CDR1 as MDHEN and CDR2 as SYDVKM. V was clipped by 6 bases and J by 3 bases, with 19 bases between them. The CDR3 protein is CASRGPAGAGTDTQYF. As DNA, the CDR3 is TGTGCCAGCAGGGGGCCTGCGGGGGCTGGGACAGATACGCAGTATTTT.

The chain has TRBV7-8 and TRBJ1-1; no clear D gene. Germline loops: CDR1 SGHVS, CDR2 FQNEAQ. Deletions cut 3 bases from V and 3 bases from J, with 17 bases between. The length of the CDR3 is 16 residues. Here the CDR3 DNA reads TGTGCCAGCAGCTTTTTGAGGAAGAGGAGTGACACTGAAGCTTTCTTT. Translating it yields CASSFLRKRSDTEAFF.

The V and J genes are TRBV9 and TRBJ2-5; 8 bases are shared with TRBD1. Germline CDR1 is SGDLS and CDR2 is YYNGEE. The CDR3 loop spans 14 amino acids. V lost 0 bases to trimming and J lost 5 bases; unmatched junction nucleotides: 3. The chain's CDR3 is CASSVGQGRETQYF. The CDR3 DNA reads TGTGCCAGCAGCGTAGGACAGGGGAGGGAGACCCAGTACTTC.

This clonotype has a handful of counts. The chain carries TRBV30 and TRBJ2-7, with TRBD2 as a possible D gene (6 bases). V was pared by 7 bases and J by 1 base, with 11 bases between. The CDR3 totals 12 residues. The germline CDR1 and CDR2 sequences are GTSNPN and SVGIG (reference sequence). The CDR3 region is CAYRDFSYEQYF. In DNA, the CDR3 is TGTGCCTACCGGGACTTTTCCTACGAGCAGTACTTC.

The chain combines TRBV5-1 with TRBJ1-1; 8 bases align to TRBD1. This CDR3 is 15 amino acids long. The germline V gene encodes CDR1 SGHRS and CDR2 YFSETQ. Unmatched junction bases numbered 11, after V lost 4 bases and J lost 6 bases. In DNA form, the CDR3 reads TGCGCCAGCAGCGTGGTCGGACAGGGCAGGTCTGAAGCTTTCTTT. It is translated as CASSVVGQGRSEAFF. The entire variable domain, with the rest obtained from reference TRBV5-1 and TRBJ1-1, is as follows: KAGVTQTPRYLIKTRGQQVTLSCSPISGHRSVSWYQQTPGQGLQFLFEYFSETQRNKGNFPGRFSGRQFSNSRSEMNVSTLELGDSALYLCASSVVGQGRSEAFFGQGTRLTVV.

The CDR3 is CASSLLGLANTGELFF. The CDR3 DNA follows: TGTGCCAGCAGCTTATTGGGACTAGCGAACACCGGGGAGCTGTTTTTT. This chain uses TRBV7-2 with TRBJ2-2, with 8 bases matching TRBD2. The V gene end was trimmed by 2 bases and the J gene end by 0 bases; junction bases not matched to a gene: 2. The germline V gene encodes CDR1 SGHTA and CDR2 FQGNSA. CDR3 size: 16 residues.

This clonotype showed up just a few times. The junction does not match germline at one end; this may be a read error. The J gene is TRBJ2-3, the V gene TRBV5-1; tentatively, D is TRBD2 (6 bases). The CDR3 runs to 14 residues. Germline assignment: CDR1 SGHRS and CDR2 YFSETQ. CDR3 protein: CASRLGPGEDTQYF. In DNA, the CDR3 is TGCGCCAGCAGATTGGGACCGGGAGAAGATACGCAGTATTTT.

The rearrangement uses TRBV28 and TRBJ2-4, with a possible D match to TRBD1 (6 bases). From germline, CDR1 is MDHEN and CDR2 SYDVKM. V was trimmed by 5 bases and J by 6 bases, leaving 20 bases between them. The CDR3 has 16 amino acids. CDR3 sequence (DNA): TGTGCCAGCAGTCCCTACCGGACAGAGCGGAGAAACATTCAGTACTTC. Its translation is CASSPYRTERRNIQYF.